This T cell receptor beta chain was captured in a study of metastatic and nonmetastatic thyroid tumors. Across the whole study: The comparison covered peripheral blood and tumor or nodule tissue in malignant and benign thyroid patients. Study-wide results and limits: TCR beta diversity was reportedly significantly higher in malignant thyroid tumors than benign nodules, in blood and tumor.

Germline CDR1 LGHNT, CDR2 FRNRAP. CDR3 size: 16 residues. Thyroid surgery took place with no prior treatment in any patient. Source study methods: Variation in CDR3 across clinicopathological groups served as the basis for constructing a distant-metastasis classifier in papillary thyroid cancer. TCRdb re-called clones from the PCR reads using MiXCR. The V and J calls were not made by the authors but by TCRdb's processing. The data contain 15,000 to 20,000 clones, 25% of them singletons. As to this clone: Its matching antigen is unknown. The junction and the germline gene differ at one end; a read error may be behind it.

The receptor was isolated from a female donor with papillary thyroid cancer or a benign thyroid nodule (not recorded which). Some clones in this sample may be carry-over from other donors' samples. The rearrangement uses TRBV12-5 and TRBJ1-5; the match to TRBD1 covers 8 bases. Sequencing input: adjacent normal tissue. The CDR3 sequence: CASGVWTGPRNQPQHF. The DNA of the CDR3 is TGTGCTAGTGGTGTCTGGACAGGGCCGCGCAACCAGCCCCAGCATTTT.